The 15 T cell receptor beta chains given below trace back to one sample, sequenced in a study of immune evolution from preneoplasia to lung adenocarcinoma (dated by TCRdb to about 2021). To prepare the library, the immunoSEQ multiplex PCR assay was applied. TCRdb retrieved this table from immuneACCESS and kept in-frame rearrangements only. Not all clones are present; in checked studies, unresolved V genes account for under half, and no reason is known for the remainder. A total of some 11,000 clones appear in this sample, under 90% of them only once. In total, the top ten clones hold about 1.7% of the sample. Material: FFPE minimally invasive lung adenocarcinoma tissue. Sample cell subset or site, as interpreted from the label and publication: micro-invasive lung adenocarcinoma (MIA). The receptors here all came from a person aged 65 to 85 with lung adenocarcinoma.

This clone has a single count. The rearrangement joins TRBV9 to TRBJ2-7; tentatively, D is TRBD1 (6 bases). Germline V lookup: CDR1 SGDLS, CDR2 YYNGEE. The CDR3 has 16 residues. The V gene lost 2 bases and the J gene lost 3 bases, with 18 bases spanning the gap. For the CDR3, the DNA is TGTGCCAGCAGCGTTCCATGGGGGCGGAGGCTCTACGAGCAGTACTTC. Protein: CASSVPWGRRLYEQYF.

The CDR3 region is CASSLLGTGPYEQYF. In DNA form, the CDR3 reads TGTGCCAGCTCCCTCCTTGGGACAGGCCCCTACGAGCAGTACTTC. The chain combines TRBV18 with TRBJ2-7; 8 bases map to TRBD1. CDR1 and CDR2 (germline): KGHSH, LQKENI. The V gene end was trimmed by 6 bases and the J gene end by 2 bases; junction bases not matched to a gene: 9. This CDR3 contains 15 residues.

This clone was counted between two and nine times. J is TRBJ2-7 and V is TRBV27; D perhaps matches TRBD1 (6 bases). The CDR3 consists of 14 residues. Germline V gives CDR1 MNHEY, CDR2 SMNVEV (reference sequence). Trimming shortened V by 5 bases and J by 4 bases, and 15 bases separated the two germline ends. The CDR3 spells CASSNTGHRYEQYF. CDR3 DNA sequence: TGTGCCAGCAGTAATACGGGACACCGATACGAGCAGTACTTC.

The V gene is TRBV18, the J gene TRBJ1-1, with a tentative D call TRBD1 (5 bases). This CDR3 has 13 amino acids. V was pared by 4 bases and J by 5 bases, with 11 bases between. Looked up from germline, CDR1 is KGHSH and CDR2 is LQKENI. The CDR3 coding sequence is TGTGCCAGCTCACAGGGACCGGTGACTGAAGCTTTCTTT. It translates to CASSQGPVTEAFF.

The chain recombines TRBV27 with TRBJ1-1, with D possibly matching TRBD1 (6 bases). The CDR3 extends over 15 amino acids. Trimming stripped 5 bases from V and 1 base from J, with 14 bases between. Germline V gives CDR1 MNHEY, CDR2 SMNVEV (reference sequence). Here the CDR3 reads CASSLLTQGNTEAFF. In nucleotides, the CDR3 is TGTGCCAGCAGTCTCCTTACACAGGGGAACACTGAAGCTTTCTTT.

The rearrangement links TRBV2 to TRBJ2-5; 8 bases map to TRBD1. Germline CDR1 is SNHLY and CDR2 is FYNNEI. This CDR3 has 15 residues. With 6 bases clipped from V and 0 bases from J, the junction kept 6 bases outside the gene matches. The CDR3 DNA reads TGTGCCAGCAGGACAGGGGACCTAAACCAAGAGACCCAGTACTTC. Translating it yields CASRTGDLNQETQYF.

The chain is built from TRBV25-1 and TRBJ2-5; 8 bases fit TRBD1. V gave up 5 bases and J gave up 3 bases; unmatched junction bases: 5. The germline V gene has CDR1 MGHDK and CDR2 SYGVNS. The CDR3 is 14 amino acids. For the CDR3, the DNA is TGTGCCAGCAGTATGACAGGGGAGGAAGAGACCCAGTACTTC. It yields the protein CASSMTGEEETQYF.

This clone was seen a handful of times. The chain employs TRBV9 and TRBJ2-7; no clear D gene. The CDR3 runs 13 residues. V was cut by 4 bases and J by 7 bases, with 15 bases left in between. Germline V gene lookup returns CDR1 SGDLS and CDR2 YYNGEE. Here the CDR3 DNA reads TGTGCCAGCAGCTTAACAGACCGGCTAGAGCAGTACTTC. It yields the protein CASSLTDRLEQYF. Combining the CDR3 with reference TRBV9 and TRBJ2-7 gives the whole variable domain DSGVTQTPKHLITATGQRVTLRCSPRSGDLSVYWYQQSLDQGLQFLIQYYNGEERAKGNILERFSAQQFPDLHSELNLSSLELGDSALYFCASSLTDRLEQYFGPGTRLTVT.

This chain connects TRBV5-1 to TRBJ1-5, with TRBD1 matching 7 bases. Trimming took 0 bases from V and 3 from J; bases not matched to a gene: 3. The germline V gene encodes CDR1 SGHRS and CDR2 YFSETQ. The CDR3 extends over 15 amino acids. The CDR3, as DNA: TGCGCCAGCAGCTTGGGACAGGGCCTCAATCAGCCCCAGCATTTT. Translated: CASSLGQGLNQPQHF. Based on the CDR3 plus reference TRBV5-1 and TRBJ1-5, the full variable domain is KAGVTQTPRYLIKTRGQQVTLSCSPISGHRSVSWYQQTPGQGLQFLFEYFSETQRNKGNFPGRFSGRQFSNSRSEMNVSTLELGDSALYLCASSLGQGLNQPQHFGDGTRLSIL.

This clone was seen once. The chain couples TRBV30 to TRBJ2-1; 7 bases fit TRBD1. Looked up from germline, CDR1 is GTSNPN and CDR2 is SVGIG (reference sequence). The CDR3 runs to 15 residues. The V and J ends lost 2 bases and 6 bases, in that order; junction bases with no gene match: 10. For the CDR3, the DNA is TGTGCCTGGAGTCCCGGGACAGCCTCTAGCAATGAGCAGTTCTTC. Translation: CAWSPGTASSNEQFF.

This chain links TRBV12-5 with TRBJ2-5, with TRBD1 matching over 7 bases. V shed 1 base, J shed 4 bases, and the junction held 9 bases outside the gene matches. The CDR3 runs to 16 residues. From germline, CDR1 is LGHNT and CDR2 FRNRAP. The CDR3 here is CASGLEPGGIGETQYF. The CDR3 nucleotides read TGTGCTAGTGGTTTGGAACCAGGGGGAATTGGAGAGACCCAGTACTTC.

V is TRBV6-1 and J is TRBJ1-2, with a possible D match to TRBD1 (5 bases). The germline V gene has CDR1 MNHNS and CDR2 SASEGT. CDR3 length: 14 amino acids. V gave up 5 bases and J gave up 7 bases, with 17 bases separating them. The CDR3 nucleotides read TGTGCCAGCAGTCATGACAGCCCGGCAGGTGGCTACACCTTC. This encodes CASSHDSPAGGYTF.

V usage is TRBV6-6 and J usage is TRBJ1-2; D may be TRBD1 (5 bases). Germline lookup yields CDR1 MNHNY and CDR2 SVGAGI (reference sequence). Trimming cost V 10 bases and J 0 bases, with 9 bases left between them. The CDR3 is 12 residues long. In nucleotides, the CDR3 is TGTGCCACGACAGAGGCTAACTATGGCTACACCTTC. Amino acids: CATTEANYGYTF.

CDR3 protein: CASSGGIGANVLTF. Here the CDR3 DNA reads TGTGCCAGCAGTGGGGGGATAGGGGCCAACGTCCTGACTTTC. The chain combines TRBV2 with TRBJ2-6; D might be TRBD1 or TRBD2, each matching 5 bases. Looked up from germline, CDR1 is SNHLY and CDR2 is FYNNEI. Trimming took off 4 bases at V and 4 bases at J, with 8 bases between the two ends. The CDR3 loop spans 14 amino acids. The whole variable domain, remainder taken from reference TRBV2 and TRBJ2-6, is EPEVTQTPSHQVTQMGQEVILRCVPISNHLYFYWYRQILGQKVEFLVSFYNNEISEKSEIFDDQFSVERPDGSNFTLKIRSTKLEDSAMYFCASSGGIGANVLTFGAGSRLTVL.

Only a few counts were recorded for this clone. The gene calls are TRBV5-1 and TRBJ1-4, with D possibly matching TRBD1 (6 bases). The ends were cut back, 0 bases at V and 7 bases at J, with 19 bases in the middle. The CDR3 totals 17 residues. CDR1 is SGHRS, CDR2 YFSETQ, per germline. The CDR3 region is CASSLDRFGGLVEKLFF. Written as DNA, the CDR3 is TGCGCCAGCAGCTTGGACCGGTTCGGGGGGCTTGTTGAAAAACTGTTTTTT.